This TCR beta chain was obtained from a study of graft-versus-host responses after intestinal transplantation listed by TCRdb under 2021. Looking at the study overall: The transplants that recipients got were multivisceral, liver-intestinal, or isolated intestinal. Every recipient was given anti-thymocyte globulin induction, followed by approximately three years of maintenance tacrolimus and steroids. After intestinal transplantation, graft-versus-host and host-versus-graft alloreactive T cell clones in the graft, circulation and bone marrow were tracked using bulk TCR-beta CDR3 sequencing. The cohort enrolled 20 to 25 intestinal transplant recipients, one of whom was a retransplant, and 3 patients without pretransplant specimens were excluded. A peak of at least 4% donor T cells among recipient peripheral blood mononuclear cells was the definition used for donor T cell macrochimerism. To identify alloreactive clones, pre-transplant mixed lymphocyte reaction products were sequenced and then compared with unstimulated pre-transplant donor and recipient T cells. Rather than going through the commercial service, samples from a few later patients were sequenced in-house on an Illumina MiSeq and processed with MiXCR. What the study reported, not specific to this receptor: GvH clones were detected in recipient bone marrow, and some appeared earlier in ileal mucosa or blood, consistent with an intestinal mucosal origin. Early after transplant, peak levels of circulating GvH clones were found to be associated with declines in HvG clones. In patients with donor T cell macrochimerism, the allografts had high GvH to HvG T cell clonal ratios. The conclusions were limited by the relatively low number and heterogeneity of the intestinal transplant patients.

In the first month after transplant, blood samples were collected up to 4 times, and after that at least monthly when available. Libraries were constructed by the immunoSEQ multiplex PCR assay. High-throughput TCR-beta CDR3 sequencing of genomic DNA from most patients was performed by Adaptive Biotechnologies. As for the authors' bioinformatics: TCR sequencing data were retrieved from Adaptive's ImmunoSEQ software for 15 to 20 patients, whereas a few other patients were processed with MiXCR and VDJtools. CDR3 nucleotide sequences shared by donor and recipient were removed because the origin of these sequences could not be assigned. To be classed as alloreactive, a clone needed at least 2-fold expansion over unstimulated cells and a minimum CFSE-low frequency of 0.002% (template counts) or 0.001% (read counts). Clones detected in sequenced pre-transplant spleen, lymph node, or MLR CFSE-low populations of the donor or recipient were defined as mappable. Cumulative frequency of alloreactive clones was calculated as a percentage of all sequences weighted by copy number. What TCRdb holds here is the immuneACCESS table cut down to in-frame rearrangements. Part of the clones is not present; checked against another copy, under half of the missing clones reflect an unresolved V gene, and the others are unexplained. V and J calls and clone size are those listed in that table; D and trimming were worked out from the DNA. A total of about 54,000 clones appear in this sample, roughly nine tenths of them only once. The leading ten clones occupy approximately 5% of the sample.

Comments on this clone: Its antigen has not been determined. Nothing much larger sits one base from this clone, and base qualities are not available.

From its cysteine to its phenylalanine, the CDR3 spans 14 amino acids. Of all the DNA, just the CDR3 is kept, 42 bases in frame from base 1. The germline V gene encodes CDR1 SGHNT and CDR2 YENEEA. V gives up 5 bases and J gives up 2 bases, and the segment between their germline ends measures 11 bases. Sequences were derived from PBMCs, sampled 650 to 690 days after intestinal transplant. The sequence derives from a human patient who received an intestinal transplant, so some T cells may come from the graft donor. The chain is made from TRBV11-3 and TRBJ2-3; no D gene can be assigned with confidence. The CDR3 reads CASSQSLLTDTQYF. Read as DNA, the sequence is TGTGCCAGCAGCCAATCTCTCCTCACAGATACGCAGTATTTT.